One and the same sample provided the 5 T cell receptor beta chains below, sequenced in a study of blood T cell repertoires in COVID-19. TCRdb's copy holds only in-frame clones and misses some; the assay was immunoSEQ multiplex PCR. Among a few hundred thousand clones listed, more than 70% were seen once. Sequences were obtained from peripheral blood. These receptors were collected from a woman aged 45 to 65 with COVID-19, enrolled during active disease.

This clone has only one observation. This chain joins TRBV10-3 and TRBJ2-7, with 7 bases aligning to TRBD1. The CDR3 consists of 15 residues. V shed 6 bases, J shed 0 bases, and the junction held 8 bases outside the gene matches. Germline assignment: CDR1 ENHRY and CDR2 SYGVKD. The CDR3 region has the DNA TGTGCCATCAGCCACGGACAGGATAGCTCCTACGAGCAGTACTTC. As protein: CAISHGQDSSYEQYF.

As concerns this clone: Other DNA sequences of this sample code for an identical CDR3. The chain links TRBV12-3 or TRBV12-4 to TRBJ2-7; D possibly corresponds to TRBD1 (6 bases). The CDR3 spans 12 residues. V was cut by 5 bases and J by 4 bases, with 9 bases left in between. CDR3 nucleotide sequence: TGTGCCAGCAGTGGGGGCCCGTACGAGCAGTACTTC. Encoded protein: CASSGGPYEQYF.

This clone was seen a single time. In nucleotides, the CDR3 is TGTGCCACCAGGGGGGGTGGAGCAGGGGAGCAGTACTTC. Translating gives CATRGGGAGEQYF. The V and J genes are TRBV28 and TRBJ2-7, with D possibly called TRBD1 or TRBD2 (7 bases each). The CDR3 extends over 13 amino acids. The V and J ends lost 10 bases and 7 bases respectively, with 20 bases between them. CDR1 is MDHEN, CDR2 SYDVKM, per germline.

The chain links TRBV30 to TRBJ1-1; TRBD1 agrees at 7 bases. In germline, CDR1 is GTSNPN, CDR2 SVGIG (reference sequence). This CDR3 is 13 amino acids long. The junction had 7 bases not matched to a gene; V was cut back by 4 bases and J by 5 bases. CDR3 in amino acids: CAWNPGQSTEAFF. In DNA, the CDR3 is TGTGCCTGGAACCCGGGACAGTCAACTGAAGCTTTCTTT.

With regard to this clone: Within the sample, other DNA sequences also encode this same CDR3. The chain uses TRBV27 and TRBJ1-1; D remains ambiguous. The germline V gene encodes CDR1 MNHEY and CDR2 SMNVEV (reference sequence). Trimming removed 3 bases at V and 0 bases at J, with 5 bases between. CDR3 length: 13 residues. The CDR3 nucleotides are TGTGCCAGCAGTTTCTCGGTGAACACTGAAGCTTTCTTT. This translates into CASSFSVNTEAFF.